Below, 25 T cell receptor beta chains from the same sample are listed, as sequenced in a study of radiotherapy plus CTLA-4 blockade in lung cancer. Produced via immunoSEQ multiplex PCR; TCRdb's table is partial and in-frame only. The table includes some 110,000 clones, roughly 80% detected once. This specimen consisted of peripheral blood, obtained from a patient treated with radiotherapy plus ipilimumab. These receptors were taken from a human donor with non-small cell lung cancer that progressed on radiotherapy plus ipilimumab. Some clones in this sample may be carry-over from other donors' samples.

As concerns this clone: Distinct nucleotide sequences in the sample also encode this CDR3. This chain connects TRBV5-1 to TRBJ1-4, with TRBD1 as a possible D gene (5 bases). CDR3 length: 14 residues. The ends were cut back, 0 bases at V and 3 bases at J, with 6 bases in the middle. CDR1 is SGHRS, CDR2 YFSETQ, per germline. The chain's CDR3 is CASSLGQSNEKLFF. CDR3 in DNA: TGCGCCAGCAGCTTGGGACAGTCTAATGAAAAACTGTTTTTT.

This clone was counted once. The CDR3 region is CASSQFIGFYGYTF. The CDR3 nucleotides are TGCGCCAGCAGCCAATTTATAGGTTTCTATGGCTACACCTTC. The V gene is TRBV4-1, the J gene TRBJ1-2; no reliable D call. CDR1 is MGHRA, CDR2 YSYEKL, per germline. Trimming cost V 2 bases and J 4 bases, with 11 bases left between them. CDR3 size: 14 residues.

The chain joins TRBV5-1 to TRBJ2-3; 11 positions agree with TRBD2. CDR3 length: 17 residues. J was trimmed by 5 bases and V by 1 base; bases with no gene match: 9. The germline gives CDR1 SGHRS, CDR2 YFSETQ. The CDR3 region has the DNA TGCGCCAGCAGCTTGTTTGTTGCTAGCGGGGGGATAGATACGCAGTATTTT. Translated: CASSLFVASGGIDTQYF.

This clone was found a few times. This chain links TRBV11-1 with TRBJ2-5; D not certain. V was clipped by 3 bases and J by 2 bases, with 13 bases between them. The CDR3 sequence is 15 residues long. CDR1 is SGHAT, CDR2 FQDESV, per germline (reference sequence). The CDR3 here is CASSLFGVQQETQYF. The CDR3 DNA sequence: TGTGCCAGCAGCTTGTTCGGTGTGCAGCAAGAGACCCAGTACTTC.

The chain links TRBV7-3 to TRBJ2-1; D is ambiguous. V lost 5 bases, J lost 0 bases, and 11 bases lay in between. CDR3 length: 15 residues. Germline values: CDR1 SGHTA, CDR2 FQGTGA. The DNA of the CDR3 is TGTGCCAGCAGCGTAGGGTATTACTCCTACAATGAGCAGTTCTTC. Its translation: CASSVGYYSYNEQFF.

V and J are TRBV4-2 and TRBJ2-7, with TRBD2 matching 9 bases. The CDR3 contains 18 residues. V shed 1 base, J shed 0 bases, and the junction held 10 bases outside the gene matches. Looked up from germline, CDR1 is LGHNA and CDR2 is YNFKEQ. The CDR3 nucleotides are TGTGCCAGCAGCCAAGGCTCGCTGGCGGGGGGGTTCTCCTACGAGCAGTACTTC. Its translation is CASSQGSLAGGFSYEQYF.

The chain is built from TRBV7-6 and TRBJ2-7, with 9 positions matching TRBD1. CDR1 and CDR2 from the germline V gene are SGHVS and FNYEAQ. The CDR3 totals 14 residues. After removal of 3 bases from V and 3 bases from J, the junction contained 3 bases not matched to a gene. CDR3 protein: CASSLGQGLYEQYF. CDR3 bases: TGTGCCAGCAGCTTGGGACAGGGCCTCTACGAGCAGTACTTC.

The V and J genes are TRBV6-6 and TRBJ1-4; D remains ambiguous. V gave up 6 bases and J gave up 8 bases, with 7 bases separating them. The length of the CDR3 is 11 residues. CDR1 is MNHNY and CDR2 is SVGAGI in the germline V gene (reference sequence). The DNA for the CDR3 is TGTGCCAGCAGCCCCCGAGAAAAACTGTTTTTT. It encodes CASSPREKLFF.

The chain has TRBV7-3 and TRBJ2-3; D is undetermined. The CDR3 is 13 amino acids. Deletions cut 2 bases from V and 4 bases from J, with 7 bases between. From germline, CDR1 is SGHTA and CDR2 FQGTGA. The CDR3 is CASSLVHADTQYF. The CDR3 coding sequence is TGTGCCAGCAGCTTAGTTCACGCAGATACGCAGTATTTT.

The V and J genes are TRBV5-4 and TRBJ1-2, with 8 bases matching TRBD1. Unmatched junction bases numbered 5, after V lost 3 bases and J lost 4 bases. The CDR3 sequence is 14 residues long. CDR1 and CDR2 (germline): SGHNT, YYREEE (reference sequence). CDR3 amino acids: CASSWGTGGYGYTF. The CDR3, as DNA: TGTGCCAGCAGCTGGGGGACAGGAGGCTATGGCTACACCTTC.

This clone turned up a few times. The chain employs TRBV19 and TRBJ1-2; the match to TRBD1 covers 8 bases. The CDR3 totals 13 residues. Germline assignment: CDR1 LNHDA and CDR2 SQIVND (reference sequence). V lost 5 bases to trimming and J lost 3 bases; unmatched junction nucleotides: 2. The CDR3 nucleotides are TGTGCCAGTAGTTTGACAGGGGACTATGGCTACACCTTC. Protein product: CASSLTGDYGYTF.

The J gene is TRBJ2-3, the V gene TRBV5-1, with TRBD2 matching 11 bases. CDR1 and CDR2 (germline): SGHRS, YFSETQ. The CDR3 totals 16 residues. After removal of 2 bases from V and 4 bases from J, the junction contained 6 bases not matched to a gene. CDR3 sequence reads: CASSFPLAGGADTQYF. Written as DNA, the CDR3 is TGCGCCAGCAGCTTTCCCCTAGCGGGGGGAGCAGATACGCAGTATTTT.

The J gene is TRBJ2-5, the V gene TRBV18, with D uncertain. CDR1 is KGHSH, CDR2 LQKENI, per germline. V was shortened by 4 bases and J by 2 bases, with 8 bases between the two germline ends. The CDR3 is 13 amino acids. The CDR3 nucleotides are TGTGCCAGCTCACGTACCCATCAAGAGACCCAGTACTTC. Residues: CASSRTHQETQYF.

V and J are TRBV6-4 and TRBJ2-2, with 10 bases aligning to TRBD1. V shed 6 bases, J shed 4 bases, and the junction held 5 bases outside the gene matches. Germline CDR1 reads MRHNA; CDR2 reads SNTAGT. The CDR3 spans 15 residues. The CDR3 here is CASSDRGLGTGELFF. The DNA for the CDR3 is TGTGCCAGCAGCGACAGGGGGCTGGGCACCGGGGAGCTGTTTTTT.

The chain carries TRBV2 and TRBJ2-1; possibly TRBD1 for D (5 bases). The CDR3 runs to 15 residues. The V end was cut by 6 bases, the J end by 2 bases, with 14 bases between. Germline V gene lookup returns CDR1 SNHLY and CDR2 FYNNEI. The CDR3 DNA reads TGTGCCAGCAGCCTAGAAGGGGCTACCTACAATGAGCAGTTCTTC. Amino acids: CASSLEGATYNEQFF. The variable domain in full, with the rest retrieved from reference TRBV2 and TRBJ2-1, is EPEVTQTPSHQVTQMGQEVILRCVPISNHLYFYWYRQILGQKVEFLVSFYNNEISEKSEIFDDQFSVERPDGSNFTLKIRSTKLEDSAMYFCASSLEGATYNEQFFGPGTRLTVL.

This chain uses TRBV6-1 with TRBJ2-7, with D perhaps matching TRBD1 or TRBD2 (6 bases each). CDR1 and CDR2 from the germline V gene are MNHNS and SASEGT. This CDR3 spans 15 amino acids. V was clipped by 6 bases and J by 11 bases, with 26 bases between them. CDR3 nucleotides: TGTGCCAGCAGCGCTACTAACTCAGGGGTCGGGGGCAAGTACTTC. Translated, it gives CASSATNSGVGGKYF.

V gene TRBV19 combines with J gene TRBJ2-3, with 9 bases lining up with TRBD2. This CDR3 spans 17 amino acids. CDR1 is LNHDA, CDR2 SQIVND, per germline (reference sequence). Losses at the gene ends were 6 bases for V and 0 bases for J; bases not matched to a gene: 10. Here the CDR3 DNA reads TGTGCCAGTAGGGAGAGGGGTAGCGGGGGAAGCACAGATACGCAGTATTTT. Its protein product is CASRERGSGGSTDTQYF. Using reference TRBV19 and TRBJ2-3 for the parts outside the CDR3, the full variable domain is DGGITQSPKYLFRKEGQNVTLSCEQNLNHDAMYWYRQDPGQGLRLIYYSQIVNDFQKGDIAEGYSVSREKKESFPLTVTSAQKNPTAFYLCASRERGSGGSTDTQYFGPGTRLTVL.

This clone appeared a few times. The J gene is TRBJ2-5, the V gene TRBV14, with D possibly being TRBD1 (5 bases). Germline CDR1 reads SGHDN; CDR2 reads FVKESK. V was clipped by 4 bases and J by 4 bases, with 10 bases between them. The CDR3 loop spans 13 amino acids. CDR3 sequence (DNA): TGTGCCAGCAGCCGACAGTACCCAGAGACCCAGTACTTC. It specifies CASSRQYPETQYF.

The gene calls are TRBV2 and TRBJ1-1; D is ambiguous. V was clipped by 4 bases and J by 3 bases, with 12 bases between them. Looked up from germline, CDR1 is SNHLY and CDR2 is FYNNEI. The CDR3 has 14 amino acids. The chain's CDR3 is CASSVLETYTEAFF. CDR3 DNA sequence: TGTGCCAGCAGTGTTCTGGAGACATACACTGAAGCTTTCTTT. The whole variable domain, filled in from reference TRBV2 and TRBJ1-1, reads EPEVTQTPSHQVTQMGQEVILRCVPISNHLYFYWYRQILGQKVEFLVSFYNNEISEKSEIFDDQFSVERPDGSNFTLKIRSTKLEDSAMYFCASSVLETYTEAFFGQGTRLTVV.

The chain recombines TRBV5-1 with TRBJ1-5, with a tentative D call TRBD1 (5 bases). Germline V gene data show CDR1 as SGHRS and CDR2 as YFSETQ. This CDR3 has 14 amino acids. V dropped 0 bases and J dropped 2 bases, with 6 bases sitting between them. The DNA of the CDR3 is TGCGCCAGCAGCTTGGGCAGGGGCAATCAGCCCCAGCATTTT. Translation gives CASSLGRGNQPQHF.

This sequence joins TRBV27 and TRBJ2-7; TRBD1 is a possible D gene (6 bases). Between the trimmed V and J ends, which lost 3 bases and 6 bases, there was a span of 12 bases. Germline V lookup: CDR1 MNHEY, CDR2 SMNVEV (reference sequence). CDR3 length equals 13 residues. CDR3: CASSFKGTREQYF. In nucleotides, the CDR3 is TGTGCCAGCAGTTTTAAGGGGACACGCGAGCAGTACTTC.

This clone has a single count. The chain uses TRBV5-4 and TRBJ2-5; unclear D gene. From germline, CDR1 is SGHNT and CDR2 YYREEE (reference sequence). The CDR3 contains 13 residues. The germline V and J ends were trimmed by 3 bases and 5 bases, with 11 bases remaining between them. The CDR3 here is CASSYDWQETQYF. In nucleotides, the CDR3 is TGTGCCAGCAGCTACGATTGGCAGGAGACCCAGTACTTC. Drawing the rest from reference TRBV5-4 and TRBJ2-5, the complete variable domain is ETGVTQSPTHLIKTRGQQVTLRCSSQSGHNTVSWYQQALGQGPQFIFQYYREEENGRGNFPPRFSGLQFPNYSSELNVNALELDDSALYLCASSYDWQETQYFGPGTRLLVL.

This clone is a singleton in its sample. The CDR3 DNA follows: TGTGCCAGCAGCTATTTAAGCTATGGCTACACCTTC. It is translated as CASSYLSYGYTF. The chain recombines TRBV7-2 with TRBJ1-2; D is undetermined. Trimming stripped 4 bases from V and 4 bases from J, with 7 bases between. Germline CDR1 and CDR2: SGHTA and FQGNSA. The CDR3 covers 12 residues.

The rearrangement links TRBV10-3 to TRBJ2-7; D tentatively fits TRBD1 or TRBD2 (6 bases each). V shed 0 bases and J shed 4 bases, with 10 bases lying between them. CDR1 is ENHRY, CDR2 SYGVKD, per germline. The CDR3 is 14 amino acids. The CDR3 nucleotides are TGTGCCATCAGTGAGTCTCGGGGGCCTTACGAGCAGTACTTC. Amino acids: CAISESRGPYEQYF.

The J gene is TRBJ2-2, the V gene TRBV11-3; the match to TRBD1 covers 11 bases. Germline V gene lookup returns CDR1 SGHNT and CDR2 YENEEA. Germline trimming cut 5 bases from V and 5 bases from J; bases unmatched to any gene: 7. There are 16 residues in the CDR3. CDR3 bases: TGTGCCAGCAGCCCCCGGACAGGGGGCATAACCGGGGAGCTGTTTTTT. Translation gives CASSPRTGGITGELFF.